The clone carrying this T cell receptor (beta chain) is classed as medium-sized. Its antigen is as yet unknown. This entry comes from a study of T and B cells in COVID-19 patients. Study summary: COVID-19 patients gave peripheral blood either during active infection or after recovery. Active-infection patients were older, median roughly 65 years, than recovered patients, median approximately 36 years.

Overall study results and limits: Patients with COVID-19 reportedly showed strongly skewed T cell receptor beta variable and joining gene usage.

Blood genomic DNA input for TRB amplification was 250-500 ng. Multiplex PCR with BIOMED2 TRB-A/B primer pools amplified TRB rearrangements. TCRdb recomputed calls from the multiplex PCR reads with MiXCR, one row per CDR3 protein. The repertoire holds over a thousand distinct CDR3 sequences, with about 20% as singletons. Trimming took 5 bases from V and 6 from J, leaving 10 bases between them. The CDR3 loop spans 12 amino acids. Germline CDR1 and CDR2: SGHDT and YYEEEE. The chain has TRBV5-6 and TRBJ2-3; possibly TRBD1 for D (5 bases). This TCR was recovered from a human donor with active COVID-19. The donor label of this sample is uncertain. Sequencing was done on a sample of blood. The CDR3 is CASSLTEDTQYF. CDR3 nucleotide sequence: TGTGCCAGCAGTTTGACAGAGGATACGCAGTATTTT.